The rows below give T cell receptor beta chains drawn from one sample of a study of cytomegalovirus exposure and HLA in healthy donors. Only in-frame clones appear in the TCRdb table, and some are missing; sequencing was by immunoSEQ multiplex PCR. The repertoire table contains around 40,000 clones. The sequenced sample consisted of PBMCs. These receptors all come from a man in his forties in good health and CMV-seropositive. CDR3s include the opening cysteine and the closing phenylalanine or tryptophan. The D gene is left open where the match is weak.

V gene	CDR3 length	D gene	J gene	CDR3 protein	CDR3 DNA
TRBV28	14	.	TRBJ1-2	CATPTGGANYGYTF	TGTGCCACCCCGACTGGCGGAGCTAACTATGGCTACACCTTC
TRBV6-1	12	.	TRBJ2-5	CASSLWEETQYF	TGTGCCAGCAGCCTATGGGAGGAGACCCAGTACTTC
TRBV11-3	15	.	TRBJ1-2	CASSLDRKNNYGYTF	TGTGCCAGCAGCTTAGACAGAAAAAATAACTATGGCTACACCTTC
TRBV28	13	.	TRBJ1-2	CASSAQGTYGYTF	TGTGCCAGCAGTGCGCAGGGTACCTATGGCTACACCTTC
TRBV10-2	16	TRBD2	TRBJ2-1	CASRLGRGREGDEQFF	TGCGCCAGCAGATTGGGCCGGGGGCGGGAGGGGGATGAGCAGTTCTTC
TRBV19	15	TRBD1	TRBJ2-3	CASSYPGQSTDTQYF	TGTGCCAGTAGTTACCCGGGACAGAGCACAGATACGCAGTATTTT
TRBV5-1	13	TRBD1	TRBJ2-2	CASSEGATGELFF	TGCGCCAGCAGCGAGGGGGCCACCGGGGAGCTGTTTTTT
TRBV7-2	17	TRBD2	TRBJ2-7	CASSPEVAGGSSYEQYF	TGTGCCAGCAGCCCGGAGGTAGCGGGAGGCAGCTCCTACGAGCAGTACTTC
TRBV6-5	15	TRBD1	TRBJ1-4	CASSSSTGETEKLFF	TGTGCCAGCAGTTCCTCGACAGGGGAGACTGAAAAACTGTTTTTT
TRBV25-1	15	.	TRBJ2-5	CASSDYQQGKETQYF	TGTGCCAGCAGTGATTACCAACAGGGAAAAGAGACCCAGTACTTC